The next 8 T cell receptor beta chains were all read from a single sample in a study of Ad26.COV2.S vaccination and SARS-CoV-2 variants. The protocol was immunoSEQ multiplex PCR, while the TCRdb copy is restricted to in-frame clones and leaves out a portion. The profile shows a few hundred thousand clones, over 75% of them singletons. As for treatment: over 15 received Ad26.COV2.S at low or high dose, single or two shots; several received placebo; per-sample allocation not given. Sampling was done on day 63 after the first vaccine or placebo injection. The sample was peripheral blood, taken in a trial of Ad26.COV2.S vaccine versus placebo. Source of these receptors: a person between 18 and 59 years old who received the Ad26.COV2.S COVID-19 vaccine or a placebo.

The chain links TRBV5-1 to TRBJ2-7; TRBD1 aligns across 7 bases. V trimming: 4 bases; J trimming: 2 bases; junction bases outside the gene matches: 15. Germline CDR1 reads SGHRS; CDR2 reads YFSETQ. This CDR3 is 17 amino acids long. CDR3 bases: TGCGCCAGCAGCCTGATGACCGGGACAGCGGCAACCTACGAGCAGTACTTC. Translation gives CASSLMTGTAATYEQYF.

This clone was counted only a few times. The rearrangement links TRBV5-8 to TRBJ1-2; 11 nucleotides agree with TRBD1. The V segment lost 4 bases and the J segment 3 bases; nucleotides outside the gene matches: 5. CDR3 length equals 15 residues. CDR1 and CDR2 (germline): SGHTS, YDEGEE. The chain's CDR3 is CASSPRTGGYYGYTF. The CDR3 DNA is TGTGCCAGCAGCCCGCGGACAGGGGGCTACTATGGCTACACCTTC.

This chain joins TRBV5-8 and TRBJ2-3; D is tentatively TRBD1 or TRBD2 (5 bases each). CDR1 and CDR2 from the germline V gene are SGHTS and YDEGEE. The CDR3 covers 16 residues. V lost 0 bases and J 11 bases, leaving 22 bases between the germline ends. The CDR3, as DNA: TGTGCCAGCAGCTTGGGGGGGACCGCGCCCGGATTTAAGCAGTATTTT. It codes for CASSLGGTAPGFKQYF.

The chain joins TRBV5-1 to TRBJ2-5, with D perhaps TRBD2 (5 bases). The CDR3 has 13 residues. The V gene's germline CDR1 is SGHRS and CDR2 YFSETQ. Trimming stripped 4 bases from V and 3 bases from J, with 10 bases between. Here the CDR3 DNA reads TGCGCCAGCAGCCGGACGAGGGAAGAGACCCAGTACTTC. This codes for CASSRTREETQYF.

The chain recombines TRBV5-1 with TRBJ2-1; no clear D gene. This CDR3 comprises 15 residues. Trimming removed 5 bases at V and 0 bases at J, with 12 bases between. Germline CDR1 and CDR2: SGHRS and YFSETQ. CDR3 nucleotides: TGCGCCAGCAGTTTCACTAAAAGCTCCTACAATGAGCAGTTCTTC. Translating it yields CASSFTKSSYNEQFF.

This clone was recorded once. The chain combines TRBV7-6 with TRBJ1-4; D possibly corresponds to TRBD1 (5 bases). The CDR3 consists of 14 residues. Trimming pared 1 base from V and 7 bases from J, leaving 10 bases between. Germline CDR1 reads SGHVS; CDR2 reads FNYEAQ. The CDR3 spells CASSLERRGEKLFF. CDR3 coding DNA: TGTGCCAGCAGCTTAGAAAGGAGGGGTGAAAAACTGTTTTTT.

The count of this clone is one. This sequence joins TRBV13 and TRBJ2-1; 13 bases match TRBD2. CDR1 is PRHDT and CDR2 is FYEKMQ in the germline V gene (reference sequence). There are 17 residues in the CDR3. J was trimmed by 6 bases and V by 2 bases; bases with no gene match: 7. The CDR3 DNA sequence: TGTGCCAGCAGCTTACAAGCCGGACTAGCGGGAGTCAATGAGCAGTTCTTC. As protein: CASSLQAGLAGVNEQFF. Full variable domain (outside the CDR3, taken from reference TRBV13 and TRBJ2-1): AAGVIQSPRHLIKEKRETATLKCYPIPRHDTVYWYQQGPGQDPQFLISFYEKMQSDKGSIPDRFSAQQFSDYHSELNMSSLELGDSALYFCASSLQAGLAGVNEQFFGPGTRLTVL.

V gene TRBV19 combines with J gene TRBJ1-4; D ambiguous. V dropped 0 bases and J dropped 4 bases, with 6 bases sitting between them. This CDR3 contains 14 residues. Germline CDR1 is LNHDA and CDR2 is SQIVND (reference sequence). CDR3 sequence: CASSIEPRNEKLFF. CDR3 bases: TGTGCCAGTAGTATAGAACCGCGTAATGAAAAACTGTTTTTT.